Presented here are 3 T cell receptor beta chains from one specimen sequenced in a study of chemoradiotherapy in HPV16-positive cancers. Profiling relied on immunoSEQ multiplex PCR, and the TCRdb table lists in-frame clones only, not all of them. In the table there are tens of thousands of clones, 92% of which are singletons. The material was blood, obtained from a patient who underwent chemoradiotherapy. The receptors stem from a human donor with HPV-associated anogenital cancer.

The chain recombines TRBV7-9 with TRBJ2-7; 13 nucleotides line up with TRBD2. V shed 5 bases, J shed 0 bases, and the junction held 7 bases outside the gene matches. CDR3 length equals 17 residues. Germline CDR1 SEHNR, CDR2 FQNEAQ (reference sequence). Written as DNA, the CDR3 is TGTGCCAGCAGCCTGGGGACTAGCGGGGCTCTCTCCTACGAGCAGTACTTC. Residues: CASSLGTSGALSYEQYF.

The CDR3: CASMVGSGYGYTF. As DNA, the CDR3 is TGTGCCAGTATGGTGGGGAGCGGCTATGGCTACACCTTC. The V and J genes are TRBV19 and TRBJ1-2; D call uncertain. The CDR3 covers 13 residues. With 7 bases removed from V and 4 bases from J, the gap between germline ends came to 13 bases. CDR1 and CDR2 (germline): LNHDA, SQIVND (reference sequence).

J is TRBJ2-1 and V is TRBV5-1; D not certain. Germline CDR1 is SGHRS and CDR2 is YFSETQ. This CDR3 is 14 amino acids long. Trimming pared 0 bases from V and 2 bases from J, leaving 6 bases between. The CDR3 DNA is TGCGCCAGCAGCTTGGGGGCAACCTACAATGAGCAGTTCTTC. It yields the protein CASSLGATYNEQFF.